These T cell receptor beta chains were read from a single sample in a study of blood T cell repertoires in COVID-19. Sequenced by immunoSEQ multiplex PCR; TCRdb stores in-frame clones only, minus some. This sample has about 160,000 clones; about 85% occur once, and the top ten carry 5.6%. The material sequenced was PBMCs or T cells enriched from blood (not recorded which). The receptors shown here come from a woman in her thirties or forties with acute COVID-19. CDR3s include the opening cysteine and the closing phenylalanine or tryptophan. A D gene is named only where the DNA matches it firmly. Part of the rows lack a size; the others show once, few, many or a class for expanded clones.

J,size,length,D,V,CDR3,DNA
TRBJ1-1,-,11,-,TRBV11-2,CASSLGTEAFF,TGTGCCAGCAGCCTCGGCACTGAAGCTTTCTTT
TRBJ1-2,few,14,-,TRBV7-3,CASSLNSQGSGYTF,TGTGCCAGCAGCTTAAATTCGCAGGGGTCTGGCTACACCTTC
TRBJ1-5,-,11,-,TRBV19,CASSLGRVVHF,TGTGCCAGTAGTTTGGGCAGGGTAGTTCATTTT
TRBJ2-2,-,16,-,TRBV10-3,CAISELAFTNTGELFF,TGTGCCATCAGTGAGCTAGCATTCACGAACACCGGGGAGCTGTTTTTT
TRBJ2-7,-,13,-,TRBV2,CASSPMKKREQYF,TGTGCCAGCAGTCCCATGAAGAAGAGGGAGCAGTACTTC
TRBJ2-5,-,15,TRBD2,TRBV7-7,CASSPGTSGRETQYF,TGTGCTAGCAGCCCCGGGACTAGCGGGAGAGAGACCCAGTACTTC
TRBJ2-3,-,13,-,TRBV10-3,CAISVGGADTQYF,TGTGCCATCAGTGTTGGCGGGGCAGATACGCAGTATTTT
TRBJ2-1,-,14,TRBD2,TRBV2,CASSGSSGKGEQFF,TGTGCCAGCAGTGGGAGTAGCGGGAAGGGTGAGCAGTTCTTC
TRBJ2-3,-,13,-,TRBV29-1,CSVNQGSTDTQYF,TGCAGCGTAAACCAGGGGAGTACAGATACGCAGTATTTT
TRBJ1-2,once,14,-,TRBV5-1,CASRAGAANYGYTF,TGCGCCAGCAGGGCAGGGGCAGCTAACTATGGCTACACCTTC
TRBJ2-2,-,15,TRBD1,TRBV11-3,CASSLGQGNTGELFF,TGTGCCAGCAGCTTGGGACAGGGCAACACCGGGGAGCTGTTTTTT
TRBJ1-1,-,16,-,TRBV25-1,CASSDPSSQVNTEAFF,TGTGCCAGCAGTGACCCCTCCTCTCAGGTGAACACTGAAGCTTTCTTT
TRBJ1-4,-,15,-,TRBV3-1/TRBV3-2,CASSQGRQGRIKLFF,TGTGCCAGCAGCCAAGGAAGGCAGGGAAGGATAAAACTGTTTTTT
TRBJ1-2,-,15,-,TRBV27,CASSLRGVNPYGYTF,TGTGCCAGCAGTTTAAGGGGCGTGAATCCCTATGGCTACACCTTC
TRBJ2-3,-,14,-,TRBV24-1,CATSDSPGSDTQYF,TGTGCCACCAGTGATTCCCCAGGGTCAGATACGCAGTATTTT
TRBJ1-1,-,14,TRBD1,TRBV6-5,CASRGQGATTEAFF,TGTGCCAGCAGGGGACAGGGGGCGACGACTGAAGCTTTCTTT
TRBJ2-2,-,13,TRBD2,TRBV24-1,CATSDPSGGELFF,TGTGCCACCAGTGACCCTAGCGGCGGGGAGCTGTTTTTT
TRBJ2-4,-,15,-,TRBV2,CASSSPDTGGNIQYF,TGTGCCAGCAGTTCCCCGGACACTGGAGGGAACATTCAGTACTTC
TRBJ2-1,-,16,TRBD2,TRBV27,CASSGELAGEPHEQFF,TGTGCCAGCAGTGGGGAACTAGCGGGAGAACCCCATGAGCAGTTCTTC
TRBJ2-6,-,14,-,TRBV6-5,CATKGASGANVLTF,TGTGCCACCAAAGGGGCCTCTGGGGCCAACGTCCTGACTTTC
TRBJ1-2,-,13,TRBD1,TRBV12-3/TRBV12-4,CASSLDRGLGYTF,TGTGCCAGCAGTTTGGACAGGGGGCTGGGCTACACCTTC
TRBJ2-1,-,15,-,TRBV5-1,CASSLGPTDYNEQFF,TGCGCCAGCAGCTTGGGGCCGACAGACTACAATGAGCAGTTCTTC
TRBJ1-2,once,16,TRBD1,TRBV27,CASSLSVDRVSYGYTF,TGTGCCAGCAGTTTATCAGTAGACAGGGTCTCCTATGGCTACACCTTC
TRBJ1-4,-,16,TRBD1,TRBV3-1/TRBV3-2,CASSQDLAGGHEKLFF,TGTGCCAGCAGCCAAGATTTGGCAGGGGGACATGAAAAACTGTTTTTT
TRBJ2-1,-,15,TRBD1,TRBV18,CASSPGTGNFNKQFF,TGTGCCAGCTCACCTGGGACAGGTAACTTCAATAAGCAGTTCTTC
TRBJ2-7,-,15,TRBD2,TRBV6-4,CASSKVAGEPHEQYF,TGTGCCAGCAGCAAGGTAGCGGGGGAGCCCCACGAGCAGTACTTC
TRBJ2-3,-,15,-,TRBV7-2,CASSQISGGTDTQYF,TGTGCCAGCAGCCAAATTTCCGGGGGCACAGATACGCAGTATTTT
TRBJ1-5,-,14,TRBD1,TRBV6-5,CASSGGQGLEPQHF,TGTGCCTCTAGCGGTGGACAGGGACTTGAGCCCCAGCATTTT
TRBJ1-3,-,14,-,TRBV4-2,CASSHSGAGNTIYF,TGTGCCAGCAGCCATTCTGGGGCAGGGAACACCATATATTTT
TRBJ2-2,few,15,TRBD2,TRBV4-2,CASSQDSGSGRKLFF,TGTGCCAGCAGCCAAGACAGTGGTAGCGGGAGGAAGCTGTTTTTT
TRBJ1-3,few,12,-,TRBV30,CAWTGWGNTIYF,TGTGCCTGGACAGGGTGGGGAAACACCATATATTTT
TRBJ2-1,-,14,TRBD2,TRBV5-1,CASSSSGAYNEQFF,TGCGCCAGCAGCTCTAGCGGGGCGTACAATGAGCAGTTCTTC
TRBJ2-2,few,15,-,TRBV5-1,CASSSGQQNTGELFF,TGCGCCAGCAGCAGTGGACAACAGAACACCGGGGAGCTGTTTTTT
TRBJ2-7,-,15,-,TRBV19,CASSISDSFSYEQYF,TGTGCCAGTAGTATATCGGACAGCTTCTCCTACGAGCAGTACTTC
TRBJ2-5,-,15,TRBD2,TRBV5-8,CASSSNSGVGRTQYF,TGTGCCAGCAGCTCCAATAGCGGGGTCGGACGGACCCAGTACTTC
TRBJ2-2,-,13,-,TRBV10-3,CAISESLPGELFF,TGTGCCATCAGTGAGTCTCTTCCCGGGGAGCTGTTTTTT
TRBJ1-1,once,16,TRBD1,TRBV12-5,CASGLVTGGWLAEAFF,TGTGCTAGTGGTTTGGTGACAGGGGGCTGGTTGGCTGAAGCTTTCTTT
TRBJ1-5,-,14,-,TRBV19,CASSMKSGNQPQHF,TGTGCCAGTAGTATGAAGTCGGGCAATCAGCCCCAGCATTTT
TRBJ2-3,-,16,-,TRBV19,CASSIRGTSRTDTQYF,TGTGCCAGTAGTATCCGGGGGACCTCGAGGACAGATACGCAGTATTTT
TRBJ1-1,few,12,-,TRBV12-3/TRBV12-4,CASSGPASGAFF,TGTGCCAGCAGTGGGCCCGCCTCAGGAGCTTTCTTT
TRBJ1-3,-,16,TRBD1,TRBV5-1,CASSLSGQNFLNTIYF,TGCGCCAGCAGCTTATCGGGACAGAATTTTTTAAACACCATATATTTT
TRBJ1-4,few,15,TRBD1,TRBV27,CASNSDRGLNEKLFF,TGTGCCAGCAATTCTGACAGGGGATTGAATGAAAAACTGTTTTTT
TRBJ2-3,once,15,-,TRBV5-1,CASSLRTSGTDTQYF,TGCGCCAGCAGCTTGAGGACAAGTGGGACAGATACGCAGTATTTT
TRBJ1-4,-,12,-,TRBV7-2,CASSFYGEKLFF,TGTGCCAGCAGCTTCTACGGTGAAAAACTGTTTTTT
TRBJ2-5,-,16,-,TRBV6-5,CASSYRSQGWQETQYF,TGTGCCAGCAGTTACCGCTCCCAGGGGTGGCAAGAGACCCAGTACTTC
TRBJ1-1,-,13,-,TRBV2,CASTRGMNTEAFF,TGTGCCAGCACGAGGGGGATGAACACTGAAGCTTTCTTT
TRBJ2-7,-,13,-,TRBV3-1/TRBV3-2,CASSFPGHYEQYF,TGTGCCAGCAGCTTTCCGGGACACTACGAGCAGTACTTC
TRBJ1-1,-,11,-,TRBV30,CAWSVETQAFF,TGTGCCTGGAGTGTAGAGACTCAAGCTTTCTTT
TRBJ2-2,-,15,-,TRBV9,CASSVDRVNTGELFF,TGTGCCAGCAGCGTTGACAGAGTAAACACCGGGGAGCTGTTTTTT
TRBJ2-3,-,15,-,TRBV7-8,CASSSQGGSTDTQYF,TGTGCCAGCAGCTCCCAAGGGGGTTCCACAGATACGCAGTATTTT